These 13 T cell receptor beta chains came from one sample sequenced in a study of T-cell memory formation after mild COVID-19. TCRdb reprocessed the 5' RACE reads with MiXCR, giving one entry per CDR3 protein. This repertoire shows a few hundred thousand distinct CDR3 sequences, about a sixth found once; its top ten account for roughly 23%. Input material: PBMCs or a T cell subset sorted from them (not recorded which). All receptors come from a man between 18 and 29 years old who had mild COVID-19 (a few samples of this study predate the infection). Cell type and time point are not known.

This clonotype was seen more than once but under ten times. As DNA, the CDR3 is TGCAGCGTTGAAGAAGGACAGTTCCAAGAGACCCAGTACTTC. It is translated as CSVEEGQFQETQYF. V usage is TRBV29-1 and J usage is TRBJ2-5; D is possibly TRBD1 (6 bases). The CDR3 runs to 14 residues. V lost 0 bases to trimming and J lost 1 base, with 9 bases between them. Looked up from germline, CDR1 is SQVTM and CDR2 is ANQGSEA. Full variable domain (outside the CDR3, taken from reference TRBV29-1 and TRBJ2-5): SAVISQKPSRDICQRGTSLTIQCQVDSQVTMMFWYRQQPGQSLTLIATANQGSEATYESGFVIDKFPISRPNLTFSTLTVSNMSPEDSSIYLCSVEEGQFQETQYFGPGTRLLVL.

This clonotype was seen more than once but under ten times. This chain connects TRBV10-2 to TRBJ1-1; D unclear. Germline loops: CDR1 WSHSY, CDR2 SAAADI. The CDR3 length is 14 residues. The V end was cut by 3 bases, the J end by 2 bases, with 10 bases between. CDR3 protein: CASSDVGGNTEAFF. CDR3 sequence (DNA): TGCGCCAGCAGTGATGTGGGCGGTAACACTGAAGCTTTCTTT.

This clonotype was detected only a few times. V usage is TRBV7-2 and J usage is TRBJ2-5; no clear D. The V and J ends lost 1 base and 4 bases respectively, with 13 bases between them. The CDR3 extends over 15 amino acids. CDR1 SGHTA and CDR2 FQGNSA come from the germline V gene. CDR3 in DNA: TGTGCCAGCAGCTTAGTCTCTCGGGTTGGAGAGACCCAGTACTTC. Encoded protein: CASSLVSRVGETQYF.

The chain's CDR3 is CASSYSRGSYEQYV. DNA for the CDR3: TGTGCCAGCAGTTACTCGAGGGGGTCCTACGAGCAGTACGTC. V gene TRBV6-6 combines with J gene TRBJ2-7, with a possible D match to TRBD1 (6 bases). This CDR3 contains 14 residues. Looked up from germline, CDR1 is MNHNY and CDR2 is SVGAGI (reference sequence). Deletions cut 0 bases from V and 1 base from J, with 7 bases between.

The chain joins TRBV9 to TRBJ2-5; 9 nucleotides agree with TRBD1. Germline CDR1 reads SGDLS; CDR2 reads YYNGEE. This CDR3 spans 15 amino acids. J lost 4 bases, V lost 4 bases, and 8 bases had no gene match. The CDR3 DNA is TGTGCCAGCAGCCCGGGACAGGGCGAGGGAGAGACCCAGTACTTC. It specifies CASSPGQGEGETQYF.

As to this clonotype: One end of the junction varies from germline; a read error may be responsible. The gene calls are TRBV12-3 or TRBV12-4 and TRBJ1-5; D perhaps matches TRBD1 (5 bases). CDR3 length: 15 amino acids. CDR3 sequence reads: CSSSPGGGSWQPQHF. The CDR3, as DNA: TGTTCCAGCAGTCCCGGGGGGGGGTCTTGGCAGCCCCAGCATTTT.

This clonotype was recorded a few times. The CDR3 DNA is TGTGCCAGCTCACCGTCGGAGGGTAGAGATACGCAGTATTTT. This sequence encodes CASSPSEGRDTQYF. This rearrangement joins TRBV18 to TRBJ2-3; TRBD2 might be the D (6 bases). Germline V gives CDR1 KGHSH, CDR2 LQKENI. The CDR3 runs to 14 residues. V was clipped by 3 bases and J by 5 bases, with 12 bases between them. The full variable domain, its missing parts supplied by reference TRBV18 and TRBJ2-3, is NAGVMQNPRHLVRRRGQEARLRCSPMKGHSHVYWYRQLPEEGLKFMVYLQKENIIDESGMPKERFSAEFPKEGPSILRIQQVVRGDSAAYFCASSPSEGRDTQYFGPGTRLTVL.

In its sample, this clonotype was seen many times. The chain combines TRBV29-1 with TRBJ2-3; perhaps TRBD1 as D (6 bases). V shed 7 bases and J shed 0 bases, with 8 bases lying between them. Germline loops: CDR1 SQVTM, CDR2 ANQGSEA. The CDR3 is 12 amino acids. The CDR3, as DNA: TGCAGCGGCGGACAGAGCACAGATACGCAGTATTTT. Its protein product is CSGGQSTDTQYF.

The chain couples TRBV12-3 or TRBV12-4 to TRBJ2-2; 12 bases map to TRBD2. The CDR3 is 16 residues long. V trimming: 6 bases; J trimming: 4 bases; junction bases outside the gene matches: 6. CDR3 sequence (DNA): TGTGCCAGCAGCCCGACTAGCGGGGGCGCCACCGGGGAGCTGTTTTTT. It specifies CASSPTSGGATGELFF.

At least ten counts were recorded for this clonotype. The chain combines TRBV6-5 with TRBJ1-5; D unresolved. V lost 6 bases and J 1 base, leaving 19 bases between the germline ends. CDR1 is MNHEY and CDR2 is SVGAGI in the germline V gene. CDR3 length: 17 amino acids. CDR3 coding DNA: TGTGCCAGCAGCTATTCCTACCCCCCGTCGAGCAATCAGCCCCAGCATTTT. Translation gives CASSYSYPPSSNQPQHF.

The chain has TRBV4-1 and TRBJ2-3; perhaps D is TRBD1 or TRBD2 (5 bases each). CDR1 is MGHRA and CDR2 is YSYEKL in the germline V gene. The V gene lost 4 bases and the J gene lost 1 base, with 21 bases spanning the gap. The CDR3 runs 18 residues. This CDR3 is CASSRSDKWGSGTDTQYF. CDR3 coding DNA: TGCGCCAGCAGCCGCTCTGACAAGTGGGGGAGCGGCACAGATACGCAGTATTTT.

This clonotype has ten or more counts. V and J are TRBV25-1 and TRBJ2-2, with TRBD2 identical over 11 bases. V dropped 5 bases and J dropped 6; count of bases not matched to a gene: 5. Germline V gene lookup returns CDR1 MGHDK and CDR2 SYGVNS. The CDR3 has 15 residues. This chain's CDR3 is CASSFSGGAPGELFF. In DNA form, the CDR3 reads TGTGCCAGCAGTTTTAGCGGGGGGGCGCCCGGGGAGCTGTTTTTT.

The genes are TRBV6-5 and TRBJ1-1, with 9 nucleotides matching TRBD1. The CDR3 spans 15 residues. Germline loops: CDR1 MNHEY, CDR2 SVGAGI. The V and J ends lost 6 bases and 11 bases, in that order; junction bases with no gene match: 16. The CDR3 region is CASRLGGTGSKKAFF. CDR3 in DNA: TGTGCCAGCAGGCTAGGAGGGACAGGGTCGAAAAAGGCTTTCTTT.